A selection of T cell receptor beta chains follows, all from one sample in a study of T cells after yellow fever vaccination. One entry per CDR3 protein results from TCRdb running MiXCR on the 5' RACE reads. The table shows about 240,000 distinct CDR3 sequences, with over 3% occurring only once. The sequenced sample was PBMCs, obtained 15 days after the yellow fever booster vaccination. These receptors all come from a man aged 18 to 29 who received the YFV17D yellow fever vaccine. CDR3s include the opening cysteine and the closing phenylalanine or tryptophan. A D gene is named only where the DNA matches it firmly. A row's size may be missing; if present it is once, few, many or a size class.

v_call: TRBV12-5; clone_size: many; d_call: NA; j_call: TRBJ1-1; cdr3_nt: TGTGCTAGTGGTACTGGACATGGGGCTTTCTTT; cdr3_aa: CASGTGHGAFF
v_call: TRBV5-1; clone_size: many; d_call: NA; j_call: TRBJ2-3; cdr3_nt: TGCGCCAGCAGCCTGGGGACCCCTGGCACAGATACGCAGTATTTT; cdr3_aa: CASSLGTPGTDTQYF
v_call: TRBV5-6; clone_size: many; d_call: NA; j_call: TRBJ1-6; cdr3_nt: TGTGCCAGCAGCTTGGGACAGTTAAATTCACCCCTCCACTTT; cdr3_aa: CASSLGQLNSPLHF
v_call: TRBV30; clone_size: NA; d_call: NA; j_call: TRBJ1-5; cdr3_nt: TGTGCCTGGAGTGGGGGTGGGGGATATAGCAATCAGCCCCAGCATTTT; cdr3_aa: CAWSGGGGYSNQPQHF
v_call: TRBV7-3; clone_size: many; d_call: NA; j_call: TRBJ2-7; cdr3_nt: TGTGCCAGCAGCTTAAGGGCCGGATCCTACGAGCAGTACTTC; cdr3_aa: CASSLRAGSYEQYF
v_call: TRBV19; clone_size: many; d_call: NA; j_call: TRBJ2-4; cdr3_nt: TGTGCCAGTAGTAATCGGGAAATAGCCAAAAACATTCAGTACTTC; cdr3_aa: CASSNREIAKNIQYF
v_call: TRBV18; clone_size: many; d_call: NA; j_call: TRBJ2-5; cdr3_nt: TGTGCCAGCTCACCAGTTTCAGCCCTGTACCAAGAGACCCAGTACTTC; cdr3_aa: CASSPVSALYQETQYF
v_call: TRBV30; clone_size: NA; d_call: NA; j_call: TRBJ2-5; cdr3_nt: TGTGCCTGGGGGGGGGGGGCAGAGACCCAGTACTTC; cdr3_aa: CAWGGGAETQYF
v_call: TRBV7-2; clone_size: many; d_call: NA; j_call: TRBJ2-2; cdr3_nt: TGTGCCAGCAGCTTAGGGTTTACCGGGGAGCTGTTTTTT; cdr3_aa: CASSLGFTGELFF
v_call: TRBV5-1; clone_size: many; d_call: NA; j_call: TRBJ2-6; cdr3_nt: TGCGCCAGCAGCTTGGATCCTTCTGGGGCCAACGTCCTGACTTTC; cdr3_aa: CASSLDPSGANVLTF
v_call: TRBV6-5; clone_size: many; d_call: NA; j_call: TRBJ2-5; cdr3_nt: TGTGCCAGCAGTTACTTGGACTTCTCAGGGACCCAGTACTTC; cdr3_aa: CASSYLDFSGTQYF
v_call: TRBV2; clone_size: many; d_call: NA; j_call: TRBJ2-3; cdr3_nt: TGTGCCAGCAGCCCGGGACGGGTTAACACAGATACGCAGTATTTT; cdr3_aa: CASSPGRVNTDTQYF
v_call: TRBV4-1; clone_size: many; d_call: TRBD1; j_call: TRBJ1-5; cdr3_nt: TGCGCCAGCAGCCAACCGGGACAGGGGATTCAGCCCCAGCATTTT; cdr3_aa: CASSQPGQGIQPQHF
v_call: TRBV20-1; clone_size: many; d_call: NA; j_call: TRBJ2-5; cdr3_nt: TGCAGTGCTAGAGGGATACCTCCCCAAGAGACCCAGTACTTC; cdr3_aa: CSARGIPPQETQYF
v_call: TRBV7-9; clone_size: many; d_call: NA; j_call: TRBJ1-2; cdr3_nt: TGTGCCAGCAGCCCTTGGACCGGGCCCTCCTTCTATGGCTACACCTTC; cdr3_aa: CASSPWTGPSFYGYTF
v_call: TRBV20-1; clone_size: many; d_call: NA; j_call: TRBJ1-5; cdr3_nt: TGCAGTGCTAGAGATTCCCCGAGTCAGCCCCAGCATTTT; cdr3_aa: CSARDSPSQPQHF
v_call: TRBV6-4; clone_size: many; d_call: NA; j_call: TRBJ1-1; cdr3_nt: TGTGCCAGAAAACCCGGACGGTGGCCAGGGTTCGCGGTGGCCGGTCTGGCCACTGAAGCTTTCTTT; cdr3_aa: CARKPGRWPGFAVAGLATEAFF
v_call: TRBV7-3; clone_size: few; d_call: TRBD1; j_call: TRBJ2-7; cdr3_nt: TGTGCCAGCAGCTTCGGGACAGGCCGTACCTACGAGCAGTACTTC; cdr3_aa: CASSFGTGRTYEQYF
v_call: TRBV5-6; clone_size: many; d_call: TRBD1; j_call: TRBJ1-6; cdr3_nt: TGTGCCAGCAGTTCCCTCGGACAGGGAGCCAATTCACCCCTCCACTTT; cdr3_aa: CASSSLGQGANSPLHF
v_call: TRBV5-6; clone_size: many; d_call: NA; j_call: TRBJ2-4; cdr3_nt: TGTGCCAGCAGCCCGGTCACCCGAGCCAAAAACATTCAGTACTTC; cdr3_aa: CASSPVTRAKNIQYF
v_call: TRBV13; clone_size: few; d_call: TRBD2; j_call: TRBJ2-5; cdr3_nt: TGTGCCAGCAGCCATCCGGGGGGACAAGAGACCCAGTACTTC; cdr3_aa: CASSHPGGQETQYF
v_call: TRBV4-3; clone_size: many; d_call: NA; j_call: TRBJ2-3; cdr3_nt: TGCGCCAGCAGCCAAGGACCGCGGACTAGCACAGATACGCAGTATTTT; cdr3_aa: CASSQGPRTSTDTQYF
v_call: TRBV7-2; clone_size: many; d_call: TRBD1; j_call: TRBJ1-2; cdr3_nt: TGTGCCAGCAGCCAGGGACAGGGGCATGGCTACACCTTC; cdr3_aa: CASSQGQGHGYTF
v_call: TRBV28; clone_size: many; d_call: NA; j_call: TRBJ2-4; cdr3_nt: TGTGCCAGCAGTTCCCGGGACGGTCAGCTAGCCAAAAACATTCAGTACTTC; cdr3_aa: CASSSRDGQLAKNIQYF
v_call: TRBV6-5; clone_size: many; d_call: TRBD2; j_call: TRBJ2-5; cdr3_nt: TGTGCCAGCAGTCACGAGGGACTAGCAGAGACCCAGTACTTC; cdr3_aa: CASSHEGLAETQYF
v_call: TRBV7-9; clone_size: many; d_call: TRBD1; j_call: TRBJ2-1; cdr3_nt: TGTGCCAGCGTCTGGGGAATAGGTCAGGGGGCAGATGAGCAGTTCTTC; cdr3_aa: CASVWGIGQGADEQFF
v_call: TRBV4-3; clone_size: few; d_call: NA; j_call: TRBJ1-6; cdr3_nt: TGCGCCAGCAGCCAAGATGAATTGGGTGCGGGTTGGAATTCACCCCTCCACTTT; cdr3_aa: CASSQDELGAGWNSPLHF
v_call: TRBV12-3/TRBV12-4; clone_size: many; d_call: NA; j_call: TRBJ1-1; cdr3_nt: TGTGCCAGCAGTGGGGGAGAGGGGGGTAACACTGAAGCTTTCTTT; cdr3_aa: CASSGGEGGNTEAFF
v_call: TRBV7-9; clone_size: many; d_call: TRBD1; j_call: TRBJ2-1; cdr3_nt: TGTGCCAGTCGATCGACAGGGGACCCCTACAATGAGCAGTTCTTC; cdr3_aa: CASRSTGDPYNEQFF
v_call: TRBV4-1; clone_size: many; d_call: NA; j_call: TRBJ2-2; cdr3_nt: TGCGCCAGCAGCGCGGGACCGAACACCGGGGAGCTGTTTTTT; cdr3_aa: CASSAGPNTGELFF
v_call: TRBV6-5; clone_size: many; d_call: NA; j_call: TRBJ2-7; cdr3_nt: TGTGCCAGCAGTTACGCGGGGCCCTACTCCTACGAGCAGTACTTC; cdr3_aa: CASSYAGPYSYEQYF
v_call: TRBV20-1; clone_size: NA; d_call: NA; j_call: TRBJ1-1; cdr3_nt: TGCAGTGCCCGGGCAGGGGCAGGGACTGAAGCTTTCTTT; cdr3_aa: CSARAGAGTEAFF
v_call: TRBV12-3/TRBV12-4; clone_size: many; d_call: NA; j_call: TRBJ2-5; cdr3_nt: TGTGCCAGCAGTTTCCTGGGGACCCAGTACTTC; cdr3_aa: CASSFLGTQYF